This T cell receptor (beta chain) was found in a study of T-cell memory formation after mild COVID-19. Study-level background: Largely donor-specific sequence clusters came from two donors. Study results and caveats: Of the contracting clones, CD4+ ones lay mainly in CM and EM, and CD8+ ones in EMRA. Contracting clones from day 15 to 85 had balanced CD4/CD8; later expanders favoured CD4+.

Constant-segment primers served in 5'RACE that generated TCR alpha and TCR beta cDNA libraries bearing sample barcodes and UMIs. A single record per CDR3 protein comes from TCRdb applying MiXCR to the 5' RACE reads. In the table there are more than 70,000 distinct CDR3 sequences, approximately 15% of which are singletons. About this clonotype itself: Its antigen remains unidentified.

The source is an adult woman who had mild COVID-19 (a few samples of this study predate the infection). Cell type and time point are not known. The sample was PBMCs or a T cell subset sorted from them (not recorded which).

Here the CDR3 reads CASSAGQRYGYTF. In DNA, the CDR3 is TGTGCCAGCAGCGCGGGACAGCGATATGGCTACACCTTC. The chain employs TRBV7-2 and TRBJ1-2; 7 bases line up with TRBD1. The trim removed 5 bases at V and 5 bases at J, leaving 5 bases unmatched. This CDR3 region has 13 residues. Germline V gene sequence: CDR1 SGHTA, CDR2 FQGNSA.